Below, one TCR beta chain is given with its context. These data come from a study of shared clonotypes between healthy human individuals. The CDR3 length is 14 residues. In germline, CDR1 is MDHEN, CDR2 SYDVKM. The trim removed 8 bases at V and 1 base at J, leaving 7 bases unmatched. Sequencing used immunoSEQ multiplex PCR; TCRdb keeps in-frame clones, though not all of them. In the table there are over a million clones, roughly 80% of which are singletons. The chain recombines TRBV28 with TRBJ2-7, with TRBD1 matching 8 bases. Sequences were obtained from memory CD4+ T cells sorted from blood. Subset denoted: CD45RA-negative fraction. This clonotype was obtained from a man between 18 and 29 years old in good health. The CDR3: CASLDRDRSYEQYF. In DNA form, the CDR3 reads TGTGCCAGCCTCGACCGGGACAGGTCCTACGAGCAGTACTTC.